The rows below give T cell receptor beta chains drawn from one sample of a study of blood T cell repertoires in COVID-19. Assay used: immunoSEQ multiplex PCR; TCRdb lists only in-frame clones, some missing. The repertoire holds 350,000 to 450,000 clones, with 85% to 90% as singletons. Sequencing was done on a sample of PBMCs or T cells enriched from blood (not recorded which). These receptors all come from a man aged 25 to 40 who had recovered from COVID-19. CDR3s include the opening cysteine and the closing phenylalanine or tryptophan. A D gene is named only where the DNA matches it firmly. Clone size is shown for a subset of rows, as once, few, many or a class of expanded clone.

V	size	D	J	CDR3	DNA
TRBV5-1	-	-	TRBJ2-1	CASNQGSYNEQFF	TGCGCCAGCAATCAGGGGTCCTACAATGAGCAGTTCTTC
TRBV18	-	-	TRBJ2-3	CASSPSMVGAQDTQYF	TGTGCCAGCTCACCGTCTATGGTGGGGGCGCAAGATACGCAGTATTTT
TRBV2	-	TRBD1	TRBJ1-1	CASRGSGGVNTEAFF	TGTGCCAGCAGGGGATCAGGGGGCGTAAACACTGAAGCTTTCTTT
TRBV6-1	-	-	TRBJ1-4	CASSESLTNEKLFF	TGTGCCAGCAGTGAATCCCTTACTAATGAAAAACTGTTTTTT
TRBV6-1	-	TRBD1	TRBJ1-2	CASSESVGQVVGYTF	TGTGCCAGCAGTGAATCTGTTGGACAGGTGGTCGGCTACACCTTC
TRBV5-6	-	TRBD1	TRBJ1-1	CASSLGDRAEAFF	TGTGCCAGCAGCTTGGGTGACAGGGCCGAAGCTTTCTTT
TRBV27	once	TRBD1	TRBJ1-5	CASSLSADRVRNQPQHF	TGTGCCAGCAGTTTATCGGCGGACAGGGTTCGCAATCAGCCCCAGCATTTT
TRBV3-1/TRBV3-2	-	-	TRBJ2-7	CASSQGSWSSYEQYF	TGTGCCAGCAGCCAAGGCTCTTGGAGCTCCTACGAGCAGTACTTC
TRBV4-1	-	-	TRBJ2-1	CASCSGESNEQFF	TGCGCCAGCTGCTCCGGGGAAAGCAATGAGCAGTTCTTC
TRBV15	-	TRBD1	TRBJ2-5	CATSRDRPGGETQYF	TGTGCCACCAGCAGAGATCGTCCAGGGGGAGAGACCCAGTACTTC
TRBV5-6	-	TRBD1	TRBJ1-2	CASSFWDSNPTNYGYTF	TGTGCCAGCAGCTTCTGGGACAGTAATCCGACTAACTATGGCTACACCTTC
TRBV28	once	-	TRBJ2-5	CASSPGSGETQYF	TGTGCCAGCAGTCCAGGGTCTGGAGAGACCCAGTACTTC
TRBV5-1	-	-	TRBJ2-5	CASSGGLGGETQYF	TGCGCCAGCAGCGGGGGACTTGGGGGAGAGACCCAGTACTTC
TRBV30	-	-	TRBJ1-1	CAWNRKGLKNTEAFF	TGTGCCTGGAATAGAAAGGGACTTAAGAACACTGAAGCTTTCTTT
TRBV11-2	-	TRBD2	TRBJ2-5	CASSSALAGVGETQYF	TGTGCCAGCAGCTCCGCGCTAGCGGGAGTGGGGGAGACCCAGTACTTC
TRBV11-2	-	TRBD1	TRBJ1-4	CASSLGGQGFEKLFF	TGTGCCAGCAGCTTAGGCGGACAGGGGTTTGAAAAACTGTTTTTT
TRBV3-1/TRBV3-2	-	TRBD2	TRBJ2-3	CASSQVSFERESPRDTQYF	TGTGCCAGCAGCCAAGTTTCGTTCGAGCGGGAGTCCCCCAGGGATACGCAGTATTTT
TRBV2	-	-	TRBJ1-2	CASSDWQVSTF	TGTGCCAGCAGTGATTGGCAGGTTTCCACCTTC
TRBV7-6	-	TRBD2	TRBJ2-1	CASSWGVAGSNEQFF	TGTGCCAGCAGCTGGGGGGTAGCGGGATCGAATGAGCAGTTCTTC
TRBV7-2	-	-	TRBJ1-1	CASSQGFMNTEAFF	TGTGCCAGCAGTCAGGGATTTATGAACACTGAAGCTTTCTTT
TRBV12-2	-	-	TRBJ2-5	CASRLDNREKVGLETQYF	TGTGCAAGTCGCTTGGATAATCGGGAAAAAGTAGGATTAGAGACCCAGTACTTC
TRBV10-3	-	-	TRBJ2-1	CAISGGADSGAEQFF	TGTGCCATCAGTGGGGGAGCGGATAGCGGAGCTGAGCAGTTCTTC
TRBV27	-	TRBD2	TRBJ2-2	CASTRVAGVPGELFF	TGTGCCAGCACTCGAGTAGCGGGAGTTCCCGGGGAGCTGTTTTTT
TRBV4-1	-	TRBD2	TRBJ2-5	CASSQVGGRETQYF	TGCGCCAGCAGTCAAGTCGGCGGGAGAGAGACCCAGTACTTC
TRBV7-2	-	-	TRBJ2-5	CASSSTNTEETQYF	TGTGCCAGCAGTTCGACAAACACTGAAGAGACCCAGTACTTC
TRBV4-1	-	-	TRBJ2-7	CASSRLPGTNSYEQYF	TGCGCCAGCAGCCGACTACCGGGAACTAACTCCTACGAGCAGTACTTC
TRBV7-9	-	-	TRBJ1-4	CASSLVYDSEKLFF	TGTGCCAGCAGCTTAGTTTACGACTCCGAAAAACTGTTTTTT
TRBV10-3	few	-	TRBJ1-3	CAISEHTSGNTIYF	TGTGCCATCAGTGAACACACCTCTGGAAACACCATATATTTT
TRBV4-1	-	-	TRBJ2-3	CASSQDPGERGTQYF	TGCGCCAGCAGCCAAGATCCGGGGGAGAGGGGCACGCAGTATTTT
TRBV5-1	-	-	TRBJ2-5	CASSEGQSETQYF	TGCGCCAGCAGCGAAGGACAGTCGGAGACCCAGTACTTC
TRBV15	-	TRBD1	TRBJ1-2	CATSRKRQGADGYTF	TGTGCCACCAGCAGGAAGCGACAGGGGGCGGACGGCTACACCTTC
TRBV10-2	-	TRBD1	TRBJ2-5	CASRDRGETQYF	TGCGCCAGCAGAGACAGGGGGGAGACCCAGTACTTC
TRBV5-1	once	TRBD2	TRBJ2-1	CASSLGLAGGAYNEQFF	TGCGCCAGCAGCTTGGGACTAGCGGGAGGCGCCTACAATGAGCAGTTCTTC
TRBV30	-	TRBD2	TRBJ2-7	CAWSSSGDNEQYF	TGTGCCTGGAGTTCTAGCGGAGACAACGAGCAGTACTTC
TRBV7-3	-	-	TRBJ1-6	CASSLNPNSPLHF	TGTGCCAGCAGCTTAAATCCGAATTCACCCCTCCACTTT
TRBV28	-	-	TRBJ1-5	CASSPNGGGNQPQHF	TGTGCCAGCAGTCCGAACGGAGGTGGCAATCAGCCCCAGCATTTT
TRBV5-1	-	TRBD2	TRBJ2-3	CASSHGTSGMVTDTQYF	TGCGCCAGCAGCCATGGGACTAGCGGGATGGTCACAGATACGCAGTATTTT
TRBV7-6	once	TRBD1	TRBJ1-3	CASSAGTVSSGNTIYF	TGTGCCAGCAGCGCAGGGACAGTCAGCTCTGGAAACACCATATATTTT
TRBV7-9	-	TRBD2	TRBJ2-3	CASSPGLAGGPGTDTQYF	TGTGCCAGCAGCCCTGGACTAGCGGGAGGGCCGGGCACAGATACGCAGTATTTT
TRBV10-3	-	TRBD1	TRBJ2-2	CAIRDRGFANTGELFF	TGTGCCATCAGAGACAGGGGGTTCGCGAACACCGGGGAGCTGTTTTTT
TRBV29-1	-	TRBD1	TRBJ2-2	CSVARQGGTGELFF	TGCAGCGTGGCCCGACAGGGTGGGACCGGGGAGCTGTTTTTT
TRBV5-1	-	TRBD2	TRBJ2-3	CASSFSGSTDTQYF	TGCGCCAGCAGCTTTAGCGGGAGCACAGATACGCAGTATTTT
TRBV2	-	TRBD2	TRBJ2-1	CASRAGVEQFF	TGTGCCAGCAGGGCGGGGGTTGAGCAGTTCTTC
TRBV5-1	-	-	TRBJ1-1	CASSLYPDNTEAFF	TGCGCCAGCAGCTTGTATCCAGATAACACTGAAGCTTTCTTT
TRBV7-8	-	TRBD1	TRBJ1-5	CASSLQGDQPQHF	TGTGCCAGCAGCCTACAGGGGGATCAGCCCCAGCATTTT